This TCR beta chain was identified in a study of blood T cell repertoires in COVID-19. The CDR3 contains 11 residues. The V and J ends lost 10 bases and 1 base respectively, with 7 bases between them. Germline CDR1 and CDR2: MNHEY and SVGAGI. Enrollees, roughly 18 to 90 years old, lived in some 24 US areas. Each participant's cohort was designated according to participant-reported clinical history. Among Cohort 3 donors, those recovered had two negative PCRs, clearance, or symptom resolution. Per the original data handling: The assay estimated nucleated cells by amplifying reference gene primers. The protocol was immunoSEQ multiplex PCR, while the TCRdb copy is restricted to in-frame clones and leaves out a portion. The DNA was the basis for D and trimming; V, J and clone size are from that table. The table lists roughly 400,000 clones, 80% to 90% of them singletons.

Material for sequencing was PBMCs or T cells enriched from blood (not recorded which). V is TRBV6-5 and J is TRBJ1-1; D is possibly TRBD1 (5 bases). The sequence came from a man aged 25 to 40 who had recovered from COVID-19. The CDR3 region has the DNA TGTGCCAAAACAGGGAACACTGAAGCTTTCTTT. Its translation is CAKTGNTEAFF.